Listed below are T cell receptor beta chains from one sample, sequenced in a study of blood T cell repertoires in COVID-19. Data came from immunoSEQ multiplex PCR; TCRdb stores just in-frame clones and leaves some out. Of some 200,000 clones in the sample, approximately 86% are singletons; the top ten hold about 1.3%. The sequenced sample consisted of peripheral blood. All receptors come from a woman aged 25 to 45 with COVID-19, enrolled during active disease. Both conserved end residues are part of each CDR3. Fields, in order: V gene, clone size, D gene, J gene, CDR3 protein, CDR3 DNA. D genes are given only for firm matches. Clone size is stated in some rows and not others, as once, few, many or a class when expanded.

>TRBV29-1|.|.|TRBJ2-5
CSVEPGVETQYF
TGCAGCGTTGAACCAGGGGTAGAGACCCAGTACTTC
>TRBV18|.|TRBD2|TRBJ2-1
CASSPTSGGTRSYNEQFF
TGTGCCAGCTCACCGACTAGCGGGGGTACCCGCTCCTACAATGAGCAGTTCTTC
>TRBV9|.|.|TRBJ2-1
CASSGDRIPYSEQFF
TGTGCCAGCAGCGGAGACAGGATCCCGTACTCTGAGCAGTTCTTC
>TRBV6-5|.|.|TRBJ2-7
CASNDLGTEQYF
TGTGCCAGCAACGATCTAGGCACCGAGCAGTACTTC
>TRBV14|.|.|TRBJ2-5
CASSYRDLQETQYF
TGTGCCAGCAGCTACAGGGACCTCCAAGAGACCCAGTACTTC
>TRBV6-2/TRBV6-3|.|.|TRBJ2-2
CASSYLVGSTAELNTGELFF
TGTGCCAGCAGTTATCTGGTCGGGTCCACGGCGGAGCTGAACACCGGGGAGCTGTTTTTT
>TRBV2|.|TRBD2|TRBJ2-1
CASTGGLNNEQFF
TGTGCCAGCACGGGGGGACTGAACAATGAGCAGTTCTTC
>TRBV19|.|TRBD1|TRBJ1-6
CASSGSQGANSPLHF
TGTGCCAGTAGTGGATCACAGGGGGCCAATTCACCCCTCCACTTT
>TRBV6-2/TRBV6-3|.|TRBD1|TRBJ1-5
CASSGQGDQPQHF
TGTGCCAGCAGCGGACAGGGGGATCAGCCCCAGCATTTT
>TRBV7-2|.|TRBD2|TRBJ2-5
CASSPRPGTIATQYF
TGTGCCAGCAGCCCTCGCCCCGGGACTATTGCAACCCAGTACTTC
>TRBV9|.|TRBD1|TRBJ1-2
CASSGHGQGANGYTF
TGTGCCAGCAGCGGACATGGTCAGGGGGCAAATGGCTACACCTTC
>TRBV7-9|.|.|TRBJ2-7
CASTPVGAGEQYF
TGTGCCAGCACCCCAGTGGGGGCGGGTGAGCAGTACTTC
>TRBV28|few|.|TRBJ1-1
CASTRQLGWRAEAFF
TGTGCCAGCACCCGACAGTTGGGCTGGAGAGCTGAAGCTTTCTTT
>TRBV7-2|.|.|TRBJ2-3
CASSPAGIDTQYF
TGTGCCAGCAGTCCCGCAGGGATAGATACGCAGTATTTT
>TRBV28|.|TRBD1|TRBJ1-3
CASSSPSITGDFGNTIYF
TGTGCCAGCAGTTCCCCCTCCATAACAGGGGACTTTGGAAACACCATATATTTT
>TRBV7-3|few|TRBD1|TRBJ2-2
CASSTQGEGELFF
TGTGCCAGCAGCACGCAGGGGGAAGGGGAGCTGTTTTTT
>TRBV5-4|.|TRBD2|TRBJ2-2
CASSSSGRTSQGELFF
TGTGCCAGCAGTTCCAGCGGGAGGACCTCCCAGGGGGAGCTGTTTTTT
>TRBV4-3|.|.|TRBJ2-3
CASSQGGTDTDTQYF
TGCGCCAGCAGCCAAGGCGGGACAGACACAGATACGCAGTATTTT
>TRBV19|.|TRBD1|TRBJ1-1
CASGTGNTEAFF
TGTGCCAGTGGGACAGGGAACACTGAAGCTTTCTTT
>TRBV6-2/TRBV6-3|.|TRBD2|TRBJ2-3
CASSDLAGGTDTQYF
TGTGCCAGCAGCGATCTAGCGGGAGGGACAGATACGCAGTATTTT
>TRBV6-6|.|.|TRBJ1-1
CASNPTGTEAFF
TGTGCCAGCAACCCGACAGGCACTGAAGCTTTCTTT
>TRBV5-1|.|TRBD1|TRBJ1-2
CASSPSGQGARRYGYTF
TGCGCCAGCAGCCCATCCGGACAGGGGGCGCGAAGGTATGGCTACACCTTC
>TRBV12-5|.|.|TRBJ1-5
CASGSIVRPLDIFNQPQHF
TGTGCTAGTGGTTCCATCGTCCGCCCCCTGGACATTTTCAATCAGCCCCAGCATTTT
>TRBV27|.|.|TRBJ2-1
CASSLGGKQFF
TGTGCCAGCAGTTTGGGGGGAAAGCAGTTCTTC
>TRBV6-5|once|.|TRBJ2-1
CASSYFSSEVGQFF
TGTGCCAGCAGTTACTTTTCCAGCGAGGTCGGGCAGTTCTTC
>TRBV6-5|.|TRBD2|TRBJ2-1
CASQGAASGYNEQFF
TGTGCCAGCCAAGGTGCGGCTAGCGGGTACAATGAGCAGTTCTTC
>TRBV3-1/TRBV3-2|.|TRBD1|TRBJ2-3
CASSPGQQDTQYF
TGTGCCAGCAGCCCGGGACAGCAAGATACGCAGTATTTT
>TRBV15|.|TRBD1|TRBJ2-1
CATTRRTGTYNEQFF
TGTGCCACCACCCGGAGGACAGGGACTTACAATGAGCAGTTCTTC